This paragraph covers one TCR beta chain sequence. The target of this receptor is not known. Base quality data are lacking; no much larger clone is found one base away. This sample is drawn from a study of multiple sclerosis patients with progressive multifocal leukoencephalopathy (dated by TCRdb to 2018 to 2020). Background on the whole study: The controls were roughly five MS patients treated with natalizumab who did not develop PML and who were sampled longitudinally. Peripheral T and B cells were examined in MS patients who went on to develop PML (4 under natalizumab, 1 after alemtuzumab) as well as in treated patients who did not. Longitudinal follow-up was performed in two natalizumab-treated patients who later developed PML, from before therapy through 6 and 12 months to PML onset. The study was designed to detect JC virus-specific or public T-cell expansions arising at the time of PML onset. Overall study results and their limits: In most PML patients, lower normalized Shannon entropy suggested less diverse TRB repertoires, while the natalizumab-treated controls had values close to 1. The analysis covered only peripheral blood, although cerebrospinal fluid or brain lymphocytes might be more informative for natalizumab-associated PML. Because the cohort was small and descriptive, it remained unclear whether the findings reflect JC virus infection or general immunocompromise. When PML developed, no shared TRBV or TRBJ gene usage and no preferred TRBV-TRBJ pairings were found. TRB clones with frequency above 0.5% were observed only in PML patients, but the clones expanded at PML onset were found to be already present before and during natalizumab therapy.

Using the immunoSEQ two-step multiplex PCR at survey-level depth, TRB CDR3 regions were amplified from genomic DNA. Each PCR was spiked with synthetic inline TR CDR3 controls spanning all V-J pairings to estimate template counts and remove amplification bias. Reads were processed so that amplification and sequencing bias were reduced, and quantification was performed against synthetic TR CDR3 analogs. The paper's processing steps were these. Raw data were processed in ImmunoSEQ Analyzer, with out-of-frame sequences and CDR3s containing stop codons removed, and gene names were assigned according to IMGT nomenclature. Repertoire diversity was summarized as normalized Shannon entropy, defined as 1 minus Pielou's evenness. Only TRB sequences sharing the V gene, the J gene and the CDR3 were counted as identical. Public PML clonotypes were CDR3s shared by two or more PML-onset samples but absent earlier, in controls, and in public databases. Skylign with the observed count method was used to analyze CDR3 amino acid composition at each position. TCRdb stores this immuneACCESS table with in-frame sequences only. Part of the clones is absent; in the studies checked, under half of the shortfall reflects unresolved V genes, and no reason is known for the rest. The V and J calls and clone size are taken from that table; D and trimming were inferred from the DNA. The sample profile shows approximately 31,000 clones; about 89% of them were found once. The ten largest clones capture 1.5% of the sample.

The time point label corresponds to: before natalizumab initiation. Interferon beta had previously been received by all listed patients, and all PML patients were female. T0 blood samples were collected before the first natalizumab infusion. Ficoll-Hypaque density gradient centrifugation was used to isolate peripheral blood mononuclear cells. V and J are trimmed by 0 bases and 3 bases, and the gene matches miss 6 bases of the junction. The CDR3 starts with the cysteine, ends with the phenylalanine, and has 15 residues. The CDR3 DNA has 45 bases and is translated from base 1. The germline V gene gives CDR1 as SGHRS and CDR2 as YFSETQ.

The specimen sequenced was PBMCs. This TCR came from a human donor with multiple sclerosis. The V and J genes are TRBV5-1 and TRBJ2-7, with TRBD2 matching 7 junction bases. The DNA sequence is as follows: TGCGCCAGCAGCTTGGGAAGCGCGGGGGTCTACGAGCAGTACTTC. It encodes CASSLGSAGVYEQYF.